This T cell receptor beta chain comes out of a study of blood T cell repertoires in COVID-19. Study-level information: Sites across the United States, Italy and Spain contributed samples from acute and convalescent COVID-19. T cells, B-cell-depleted T cells, or PBMCs supplied cDNA or gDNA.

In the source study's methods: Researchers report that nucleated cell counts were estimated from reference gene primer amplification. Assay: immunoSEQ multiplex PCR; the TCRdb copy retains only in-frame clones and omits some. V and J calls plus clone size are reproduced from that table; the DNA served to infer D and trimming. The data contain 88,000 or so clones, less than 90% of them singletons. Germline CDR1 is MNHEY and CDR2 is SVGAGI. The V end lost 8 bases, the J end lost 3 bases, and 14 bases lay between the germline ends. The CDR3 extends over 14 amino acids. The material sequenced was peripheral blood. The chain is built from TRBV6-5 and TRBJ1-5; D is possibly TRBD1 (5 bases). The clonotype was recovered from a man aged 60 to 69 with acute or convalescent COVID-19. In DNA, the CDR3 is TGTGCCAGCGGGCTTCCAGGGAACAATCAGCCCCAGCATTTT. Protein sequence: CASGLPGNNQPQHF.